The rows below give T cell receptor beta chains drawn from one sample of a study of response to subunit inactivated influenza vaccine. Using its own MiXCR run on the RT-PCR reads, TCRdb lists one record per CDR3 protein. The top ten hold around a tenth of the sample, which has fewer than 800,000 distinct CDR3 sequences, around a sixth seen once. Here the sequenced sample was PBMCs from blood, taken 11 to 12 days after vaccination. These TCRs come from a middle-aged man who received an inactivated influenza vaccine. Each CDR3 is given with its conserved first and last residue. A D gene is named only where the DNA matches it firmly. Clone size appears in some rows only: once, few, many, or a class for an expanded clone.

cdr3_aa cdr3_nt d_call v_call clone_size j_call
CASSHRDPAYNEQFF TGTGCCAGCAGCCACCGGGACCCCGCCTACAATGAGCAGTTCTTC NA TRBV7-9 few TRBJ2-1
CASSRGNSYEQYF TGTGCCAGCAGCCGAGGTAACTCCTACGAGCAGTACTTC NA TRBV7-2 NA TRBJ2-7
CASSLEGHNEKLFF TGCGCCAGCAGCTTGGAGGGGCACAATGAAAAACTGTTTTTT NA TRBV5-1 NA TRBJ1-4
CASSRKESGGDEQFF TGCGCCAGCAGTCGAAAAGAGAGCGGGGGTGATGAGCAGTTCTTC TRBD2 TRBV5-1 many TRBJ2-1
CASSPSGTRGGYNEQFF TGTGCCAGCAGTCCCTCCGGGACTAGAGGTGGCTACAATGAGCAGTTCTTC TRBD2 TRBV6-1 few TRBJ2-1
CASSLGFPSGRAPYEQYF TGTGCCAGCAGCTTAGGGTTTCCTAGCGGGAGGGCCCCCTACGAGCAGTACTTC TRBD2 TRBV11-2 few TRBJ2-7
CASSLGQGLEYGYTF TGCGCCAGCAGCTTGGGACAGGGGCTCGAGTATGGCTACACCTTC TRBD1 TRBV5-1 few TRBJ1-2
CASSSQGQGYEQYF TGTGCCAGCAGCTCCCAGGGACAGGGCTACGAGCAGTACTTC TRBD1 TRBV7-2 NA TRBJ2-7
CSVQGLAGELFF TGCAGCGTACAGGGTTTAGCCGGGGAGCTGTTTTTT NA TRBV29-1 NA TRBJ2-2
CSVEKHSQETQYF TGCAGCGTTGAAAAGCACAGCCAAGAGACCCAGTACTTC NA TRBV29-1 NA TRBJ2-5
CASSLFSGSNTGELFF TGTGCCAGCAGTTTATTTTCAGGGTCGAACACCGGGGAGCTGTTTTTT NA TRBV27 few TRBJ2-2
CASSLGSGSNTEAFF TGTGCCAGCAGCTTGGGTTCAGGGTCGAACACTGAAGCTTTCTTT NA TRBV5-4 NA TRBJ1-1
CASMDPTATPQYF TGTGCCAGCATGGACCCGACAGCTACCCCCCAGTACTTC NA TRBV6-1 NA TRBJ2-5
CAWRSTGLPGNTIYF TGTGCCTGGAGATCGACAGGGTTACCTGGAAACACCATATATTTT TRBD1 TRBV30 few TRBJ1-3
CSVDPQGYGYTF TGCAGCGTCGACCCGCAGGGGTATGGCTACACCTTC NA TRBV29-1 few TRBJ1-2
CSASGGAKNEQFF TGCAGTGCTAGCGGGGGGGCCAAGAATGAGCAGTTCTTC TRBD2 TRBV20-1 few TRBJ2-1
CACQGGPPYEQYF TGTGCCTGCCAAGGGGGGCCTCCCTACGAGCAGTACTTC NA TRBV6-2/TRBV6-3 few TRBJ2-7
CSAFRPGTGELFF TGCAGTGCTTTTCGCCCGGGGACCGGGGAGCTGTTTTTT NA TRBV20-1 NA TRBJ2-2
CAISEWDRVETQYF TGTGCCATCAGTGAGTGGGACAGGGTGGAGACCCAGTACTTC TRBD1 TRBV10-3 few TRBJ2-5
CASKLFGTGGYEQYF TGTGCCAGCAAACTTTTCGGGACAGGGGGGTACGAGCAGTACTTC TRBD1 TRBV28 NA TRBJ2-7
CSANLQRPETMNYGYTF TGCAGTGCAAATTTACAGCGACCTGAAACTATGAACTATGGCTACACCTTC NA TRBV20-1 NA TRBJ1-2
CASSYSIQGTEAFF TGTGCCAGCAGTTACTCGATACAGGGGACTGAAGCTTTCTTT TRBD1 TRBV6-2/TRBV6-3 NA TRBJ1-1
CASSSSGAGDYNEQFF TGCGCCAGCAGCTCCTCTGGAGCGGGGGATTACAATGAGCAGTTCTTC TRBD2 TRBV5-1 NA TRBJ2-1
CAWSALGETQYF TGTGCCTGGAGTGCTCTGGGAGAGACCCAGTACTTC NA TRBV30 NA TRBJ2-5
CASSSRTGGTNEQFF TGTGCCAGCAGCAGCCGGACAGGGGGCACGAATGAGCAGTTCTTC TRBD1 TRBV7-2 NA TRBJ2-1
CASSLIAEEETQYF TGTGCCAGCAGTTTAATAGCGGAGGAAGAGACCCAGTACTTC NA TRBV12-3/TRBV12-4 NA TRBJ2-5
CASSRGTTGELFF TGTGCCAGCAGTCGGGGGACCACCGGGGAGCTGTTTTTT NA TRBV7-2 NA TRBJ2-2
CASSVGLSGNTIYF TGTGCCAGCAGCGTAGGTCTCTCTGGAAACACCATATATTTT NA TRBV9 few TRBJ1-3
CASSLYGQDPYEQYF TGTGCCAGCAGTTTATATGGCCAGGACCCCTACGAGCAGTACTTC NA TRBV28 NA TRBJ2-7
CASRQGQTYNSPLHF TGTGCCAGCAGACAAGGACAAACCTATAATTCACCCCTCCACTTT NA TRBV12-3/TRBV12-4 NA TRBJ1-6
CASSLGVHGELFF TGTGCCAGCAGCTTAGGGGTCCACGGGGAGCTGTTTTTT NA TRBV7-9 NA TRBJ2-2
CASSLGVLAGDGYEQYF TGTGCCAGCAGCTTAGGGGTACTAGCGGGAGACGGTTACGAGCAGTACTTC TRBD2 TRBV7-6 NA TRBJ2-7
CSAFRLAGSYEQYF TGCAGTGCTTTTAGACTAGCGGGTAGCTACGAGCAGTACTTC TRBD2 TRBV20-1 many TRBJ2-7
CSVSVGTGRTEAFF TGCAGCGTGTCGGTCGGGACAGGGAGGACTGAAGCTTTCTTT TRBD1 TRBV29-1 many TRBJ1-1
CASSYKTSLHF TGTGCCAGCAGTTATAAGACTTCCCTCCACTTT NA TRBV6-6 few TRBJ1-6
CASNNRGSTGELFF TGTGCCAGCAACAATCGCGGGTCCACCGGGGAGCTGTTTTTT NA TRBV9 few TRBJ2-2
CASRPTGGGTEAFF TGTGCCAGCAGACCGACAGGGGGGGGCACTGAAGCCTTCTTT TRBD1 TRBV6-1 NA TRBJ1-1
CASSEAREPGQGYNEQFF TGTGCCAGCAGTGAAGCTAGAGAACCGGGACAGGGTTACAATGAGCAGTTCTTC TRBD1 TRBV6-1 NA TRBJ2-1
CASSLGTGVSGTDTQYF TGTGCCAGCAGCCTCGGGACAGGAGTATCGGGCACAGATACGCAGTATTTT TRBD1 TRBV9 few TRBJ2-3
CASSLGRGSQHF TGTGCTAGCAGCTTAGGTCGGGGGTCCCAGCATTTT NA TRBV7-9 NA TRBJ1-5
CASSSPTGYNEQFF TGTGCCAGCAGTTCCCCGACAGGCTACAATGAGCAGTTCTTC NA TRBV28 NA TRBJ2-1
CASSGTGHNTDTQYF TGTGCCAGCAGCGGCACGGGACACAACACAGATACGCAGTATTTT NA TRBV7-3 few TRBJ2-3
CSAIGTSGTDTQYF TGCAGTGCTATCGGTACTAGCGGTACAGATACGCAGTATTTT TRBD2 TRBV20-1 NA TRBJ2-3
CASSGGTGAQVEKLFF TGCGCCAGCAGCGGCGGGACAGGGGCCCAGGTGGAAAAACTGTTTTTT TRBD1 TRBV5-1 NA TRBJ1-4
CASSRDRDAKNIQYF TGTGCCAGCAGCCGAGACAGGGACGCCAAAAACATTCAGTACTTC TRBD1 TRBV12-3/TRBV12-4 few TRBJ2-4
CASSQVGGQETQHF TGCGCCAGCAGCCAAGTAGGTGGCCAAGAGACCCAGCACTTC NA TRBV4-1 many TRBJ2-5
CASSQAGQGNTEAFF TGTGCCAGCAGCCAGGCGGGACAGGGTAACACTGAAGCTTTCTTT TRBD1 TRBV3-1 few TRBJ1-1
CSVAPSGSQTQYF TGCAGCGTGGCCCCTAGCGGGAGTCAGACCCAGTACTTC TRBD2 TRBV29-1 NA TRBJ2-5
CASRLTSGGADTQYF TGCGCCAGCAGGCTAACTAGCGGGGGGGCAGATACGCAGTATTTT TRBD2 TRBV5-1 few TRBJ2-3
CASSFNTGPSGNQPQHF TGTGCCAGCAGCTTCAACACAGGCCCTTCAGGGAATCAGCCCCAGCATTTT NA TRBV7-2 few TRBJ1-5
CASSGGGAGGHYEQYF TGTGCCAGCAGCGGAGGGGGAGCGGGGGGGCACTACGAGCAGTACTTC TRBD2 TRBV9 NA TRBJ2-7
CSARNSGGPGTGELFF TGCAGTGCTAGAAATAGCGGGGGCCCCGGCACCGGGGAGCTGTTTTTT TRBD2 TRBV20-1 NA TRBJ2-2
CASSLKPPGNTEAFF TGTGCCAGCTCACTGAAACCCCCCGGGAACACTGAAGCTTTCTTT NA TRBV18 few TRBJ1-1
CASSPRPSYEQYF TGTGCCAGCAGTCCACGACCTTCCTACGAGCAGTACTTC NA TRBV27 NA TRBJ2-7
CATRQGARGETQYF TGTGCCACCCGACAGGGGGCGCGGGGAGAGACCCAGTACTTC TRBD1 TRBV28 NA TRBJ2-5